Each of the 8 T cell receptor beta chains below was sequenced from the same sample in a study of type 1 regulatory T cells. A single record per CDR3 protein comes from TCRdb applying MiXCR to the reads. The sample carries around 14,000 distinct CDR3 sequences, roughly 13% recorded once. Which antigens these TCRs recognize remains unknown. The sequenced sample consisted of cultured T cells, either the whole culture or a sorted T cell fraction (not recorded which). Receptor source: a human donor in good health.

This clonotype occurred a few times. The chain uses TRBV11-2 and TRBJ2-3; possibly TRBD2 for D (5 bases). CDR1 is SGHAT, CDR2 FQNNGV, per germline. V was cut by 6 bases and J by 3 bases, with 25 bases left in between. This CDR3 region has 18 residues. The CDR3 loop reads CASSSNRGGSGTTDTQYF. CDR3 DNA sequence: TGTGCCAGCAGTTCCAACCGAGGCGGGTCAGGTACTACAGATACGCAGTATTTT.

This clonotype was counted at least ten times. The CDR3 spells CASRRTGGLYEQYF. CDR3 DNA sequence: TGCGCCAGCAGACGTACAGGGGGTCTCTACGAGCAGTACTTC. This chain uses TRBV5-1 with TRBJ2-7; 8 nucleotides align to TRBD1. Trimming at V came to 5 bases and at J to 3 bases, leaving 7 bases not matched to a gene. Germline V lookup: CDR1 SGHRS, CDR2 YFSETQ. The CDR3 length is 14 residues.

As regards this clonotype: Lacking the conserved final phenylalanine or tryptophan, this CDR3 likely reflects a read error. The V gene is TRBV20-1, the J gene TRBJ2-5; 7 bases agree with TRBD1. Germline assignment: CDR1 DFQATT and CDR2 SNEGSKA (reference sequence). Germline trimming cut 5 bases from V and 4 bases from J; bases unmatched to any gene: 1. This CDR3 has 11 amino acids. The CDR3 loop reads CSADRVETQYS. The CDR3 DNA sequence: TGCAGTGCTGACAGGGTAGAGACCCAGTACTCC.

This clonotype rates as medium-sized. This rearrangement joins TRBV18 to TRBJ2-7; D unresolved. Germline V gene lookup returns CDR1 KGHSH and CDR2 LQKENI. V lost 3 bases and J lost 0, with 9 bases in between. The CDR3 consists of 14 residues. The CDR3 reads CASSPSASSYEQYF. The DNA of the CDR3 is TGTGCCAGCTCACCCTCGGCGTCCTCCTACGAGCAGTACTTC.

This clonotype was detected ten times or more. The chain recombines TRBV7-2 with TRBJ1-2; the D is unclear. This CDR3 is built from 13 residues. Germline-derived CDR1 and CDR2 are SGHTA and FQGNSA. V was pared by 1 base and J by 2 bases, with 5 bases between. The CDR3 DNA is TGTGCCAGCAGCTTAGGAACCAACTATGGCTACACCTTC. Protein sequence: CASSLGTNYGYTF.

The chain recombines TRBV7-9 with TRBJ2-7; no clear D gene. The germline V gene encodes CDR1 SEHNR and CDR2 FQNEAQ (reference sequence). The CDR3 spans 12 residues. Trimming removed 1 base at V and 6 bases at J, with 7 bases between. CDR3 amino acids: CASSLGWSEQYF. CDR3 sequence (DNA): TGTGCCAGCAGCTTAGGGTGGAGCGAGCAGTACTTC.

This chain joins TRBV18 and TRBJ1-2; TRBD1 matches 9 bases. After removal of 8 bases from V and 5 bases from J, the junction contained 6 bases not matched to a gene. The CDR3 totals 13 residues. Germline V gene lookup returns CDR1 KGHSH and CDR2 LQKENI. CDR3 DNA: TGTGCCAGCCCTCGGGACAGGGTATATGGCTACACCTTC. Translating gives CASPRDRVYGYTF.

This clonotype was seen at least ten times. V usage is TRBV20-1 and J usage is TRBJ1-2, with TRBD1 as a possible D gene (5 bases). CDR3 size: 11 residues. V lost 7 bases to trimming and J lost 3 bases, with 9 bases between them. Germline V gives CDR1 DFQATT, CDR2 SNEGSKA (reference sequence). This CDR3 is CSDGRDYGYTF. CDR3 DNA: TGCAGTGATGGCAGGGACTATGGCTACACCTTC.